What follows are 9 T cell receptor beta chains derived from one specimen sequenced in a study of T cell repertoires in cytomegalovirus infection. TCRdb processed the reads anew with MiXCR; each CDR3 protein has one entry. The sample comprises about 920,000 distinct CDR3 sequences, approximately 31% of which are singletons, and about 14% rests with the top ten. These receptors have no known antigen. Here the sequenced sample was cultured CD8+ T cells from PBMCs, taken from culture after CMV antigen stimulation. The receptors were gathered from a human donor in good health (CMV status not recorded). Some clones in this sample may be carry-over from other donors' samples.

This sequence joins TRBV5-8 and TRBJ1-2; possibly TRBD1 for D (6 bases). Germline V CDR1 and CDR2: SGHTS, YDEGEE. The CDR3 is made up of 15 amino acids. Trimming stripped 5 bases from V and 6 bases from J, with 20 bases between. For the CDR3, the DNA is TGTGCCAGCAGAGAGAGGGTGTCAGGGGAGGATGGCTACACCTTC. The encoded protein is CASRERVSGEDGYTF.

This clonotype was recorded many times. This chain connects TRBV7-9 to TRBJ1-5; 9 bases are a match to TRBD1. Germline V gene lookup returns CDR1 SEHNR and CDR2 FQNEAQ (reference sequence). The length of the CDR3 is 16 residues. V lost 5 bases to trimming and J lost 1 base; unmatched junction nucleotides: 6. CDR3 DNA sequence: TGTGCCAGCAGCCCAACGGACAGGGGAAGCAATCAGCCCCAGCATTTT. Translating it yields CASSPTDRGSNQPQHF.

This clonotype was seen only a few times. The chain is built from TRBV7-9 and TRBJ1-5, with D possibly being TRBD1 (6 bases). Trimming took 1 base from V and 5 from J, leaving 12 bases between them. Looked up from germline, CDR1 is SEHNR and CDR2 is FQNEAQ (reference sequence). This CDR3 region has 15 residues. The CDR3 DNA follows: TGTGCCAGCAGCTTAGACGGGGGGCCGTATCAGCCCCAGCATTTT. Translation: CASSLDGGPYQPQHF.

This chain joins TRBV28 and TRBJ1-2; D call uncertain. The germline CDR1 and CDR2 sequences are MDHEN and SYDVKM. This CDR3 is 11 amino acids long. Trimming left V 7 bases short and J 8 bases short, with 11 bases between. The CDR3 here is CASTVPGGYTF. The CDR3 DNA reads TGTGCCAGCACCGTTCCTGGGGGCTACACCTTC.

The chain uses TRBV20-1 and TRBJ2-4, with 7 bases aligning to TRBD2. Germline lookup yields CDR1 DFQATT and CDR2 SNEGSKA (reference sequence). The CDR3 length is 15 residues. V shed 7 bases, J shed 2 bases, and the junction held 11 bases outside the gene matches. CDR3 bases: TGCAGTGGCCCAGCGGGGCGGGGGACCAAAAACATTCAGTACTTC. It yields the protein CSGPAGRGTKNIQYF.

CDR3 coding DNA: TGTGCCAGCAGTTCTGGGACAGGGGTAGCGGGGGCCAACGTCCTGACTTTC. It encodes CASSSGTGVAGANVLTF. The chain recombines TRBV6-5 with TRBJ2-6; 10 bases map to TRBD1. The CDR3 is 17 residues long. Germline CDR1 reads MNHEY; CDR2 reads SVGAGI. The V gene end was trimmed by 4 bases and the J gene end by 4 bases; junction bases not matched to a gene: 7.

The CDR3 nucleotides read TGTGCCAGCGAACCAGGAACCACCCCCTATGGCTACACCTTC. Its translation: CASEPGTTPYGYTF. The V gene is TRBV28, the J gene TRBJ1-2; D remains ambiguous. Trimming shortened V by 8 bases and J by 4 bases, and 17 bases separated the two germline ends. The CDR3 loop spans 14 amino acids. Germline CDR1 is MDHEN and CDR2 is SYDVKM.

The chain is built from TRBV6-1 and TRBJ1-1; 8 nucleotides line up with TRBD1. The CDR3 has 16 amino acids. The V gene end was trimmed by 2 bases and the J gene end by 6 bases; junction bases not matched to a gene: 11. Looked up from germline, CDR1 is MNHNS and CDR2 is SASEGT. The DNA of the CDR3 is TGTGCCAGCAGTGAATTACGGACAGGGAACAGGCCTGAAGCTTTCTTT. As protein: CASSELRTGNRPEAFF.

This clonotype was seen ten or more times. The V gene is TRBV7-6, the J gene TRBJ1-6, with TRBD1 matching 9 bases. There are 19 residues in the CDR3. Trimming took 1 base from V and 8 from J; bases not matched to a gene: 15. Germline CDR1 and CDR2: SGHVS and FNYEAQ. CDR3: CASSLGPGQGMNVDSPLHF. Written as DNA, the CDR3 is TGTGCCAGCAGCTTAGGGCCGGGACAGGGTATGAATGTTGATTCACCCCTCCACTTT.